A selection of T cell receptor beta chains follows, all from one sample in a study of vaccination effects on CD4 cells after COVID-19. No antigens are known for them. The protocol was immunoSEQ multiplex PCR, while the TCRdb copy is restricted to in-frame clones and leaves out a portion. The sample holds around 83,000 clones, 70% to 75% seen once. Material: CD4+ T cells from PBMCs cultured with HCoV-229E spike peptides, obtained before COVID-19 vaccination. The receptors here all came from a human donor who received a COVID-19 vaccine. The CDR3 runs from the conserved cysteine through the conserved F or W. Fields, in order: D gene, V gene, clone size, J gene, CDR3 DNA, CDR3 protein. D genes are given only for firm matches. Some rows mark clone size as missing; the rest say once, few, many or name a class of expanded clone.

TRBD1	TRBV24-1	few	TRBJ2-1	TGTGCCACCAGTGATTTGACAGGGGGCGAGTACAATGAGCAGTTCTTC	CATSDLTGGEYNEQFF
NA	TRBV6-5	NA	TRBJ2-3	TGTGCCAGCATTCATAATACCCGCACAGATACGCAGTATTTT	CASIHNTRTDTQYF
NA	TRBV19	NA	TRBJ2-1	TGTGCCAGTAGTGGGTTAGGAGGTTACAATGAGCAGTTCTTC	CASSGLGGYNEQFF
TRBD2	TRBV5-1	NA	TRBJ2-6	TGCGCCAGCTCCGGGGGGGCCTCTGGGGCCAACGTCCTGACTTTC	CASSGGASGANVLTF
NA	TRBV28	once	TRBJ1-6	TGTGCCAGCAGTTTATATACCTATAATTCACCCCTCCACTTT	CASSLYTYNSPLHF
TRBD2	TRBV5-5	NA	TRBJ2-1	TGTGCCAGCAGCTTGGGGCTAGCGGGGCTTAGCTCCTACAATGAGCAGTTCTTC	CASSLGLAGLSSYNEQFF
NA	TRBV10-1	few	TRBJ1-5	TGCGCCAGCAGTGAGTTAACAGGGAGGCGTCAGCCCCAGCATTTT	CASSELTGRRQPQHF
NA	TRBV28	NA	TRBJ1-6	TGTGCCAGCCTGACTTTCCCTGGTATCACAGGTCAAATAGGACCCCTCCACTTT	CASLTFPGITGQIGPLHF
NA	TRBV28	few	TRBJ1-1	TGTGCCAGCAGTCCCTCGGAGGGGCGCAACACTGAAGCTTTCTTT	CASSPSEGRNTEAFF
NA	TRBV28	NA	TRBJ1-3	TGTGCCAGCAGTTTTTCTTCCAATGGAAACACCATATATTTT	CASSFSSNGNTIYF
NA	TRBV10-1	few	TRBJ2-2	TGCGCCAGCAGTACAACCGCCGAGGGCGGGGAGCTGTTTTTT	CASSTTAEGGELFF
TRBD1	TRBV4-3	NA	TRBJ2-1	TGCGCCAGCAGCCAAGGAACCGGACAGGGGATCTACGGGAATGAGCAGTTCTTC	CASSQGTGQGIYGNEQFF
NA	TRBV10-2	few	TRBJ1-6	TGCGCCAGCAGAGACGGGGGGGGCTCCTATAATTCACCCCTCCACTTT	CASRDGGGSYNSPLHF
TRBD2	TRBV3-1/TRBV3-2	NA	TRBJ2-1	TGTGCCAGCAGCCAATGGGCTCCCGGGGGGTCCTACAATGAGCAGTTCTTC	CASSQWAPGGSYNEQFF
NA	TRBV9	few	TRBJ2-1	TGTGCCAGCAGCGTAGAAGGCTGGGAGCAGTTCTTC	CASSVEGWEQFF
NA	TRBV24-1	NA	TRBJ2-6	TGTGCCACCAGTGACCCGACAGGCCAACTCTCTGGGGCCAACGTCCTGACTTTC	CATSDPTGQLSGANVLTF
NA	TRBV5-4	NA	TRBJ2-2	TGTGCCAGCAGCTTCTTCCCAGACAGATTTATGAACACCGGGGAGCTGTTTTTT	CASSFFPDRFMNTGELFF
TRBD1	TRBV6-5	few	TRBJ1-1	TGTGCCAGCAGAAATGACAGGGGGCGAACTGAAGCTTTCTTT	CASRNDRGRTEAFF
TRBD1	TRBV2	NA	TRBJ1-2	TGTGCCAGCGGACAGGAAGGTGTCGGTTCTGGCTACACCTTC	CASGQEGVGSGYTF
NA	TRBV28	NA	TRBJ1-2	TGTGCCAGCAACATTAACTATGGCTACACCTTC	CASNINYGYTF
TRBD2	TRBV24-1	NA	TRBJ2-3	TGTGCCACCAGTGGCCCACGGACTAGCGGGGGGTCACAAGATACGCAGTATTTT	CATSGPRTSGGSQDTQYF
NA	TRBV29-1	NA	TRBJ1-1	TGCAGCGTGGGGTTCAGGGGTATAGGTGAAGCTTTCTTT	CSVGFRGIGEAFF
NA	TRBV2	NA	TRBJ1-4	TGTGCCAGCAGGTCTCCAGCAACTAATGAAAAACTGTTTTTT	CASRSPATNEKLFF
NA	TRBV3-1/TRBV3-2	NA	TRBJ2-3	TGTGCCAGCAGCCCTACTTGGCTCACAGATACGCAGTATTTT	CASSPTWLTDTQYF
TRBD2	TRBV7-2	NA	TRBJ2-3	TGTGCCAGCAGCTTAGTGCTAGCGGGGGGCTCTAGCACAGATACGCAGTATTTT	CASSLVLAGGSSTDTQYF
NA	TRBV28	NA	TRBJ1-2	TGTGCCAGCAGTCCCGGGGACGCTGTACTCTACACCTTC	CASSPGDAVLYTF
TRBD1	TRBV18	NA	TRBJ1-2	TGTGCCAGCTCACCGTCCGGACAGGGAAACTATGGCTACACCTTC	CASSPSGQGNYGYTF
NA	TRBV11-2	NA	TRBJ1-1	TGTGCCAGCAGCTCCTCCCGGGAGGTGAACACTGAAGCTTTCTTT	CASSSSREVNTEAFF
TRBD1	TRBV5-4	few	TRBJ2-2	TGTGCCAGCAGCTGGGGACAGGGGGAAACCGGGGAGCTGTTTTTT	CASSWGQGETGELFF
NA	TRBV20-1	NA	TRBJ1-2	TGCAGTACCGGGGAGGGCTACACCTTC	CSTGEGYTF
NA	TRBV28	NA	TRBJ1-5	TGTGCCAGCAGTTTTCGTGGGGTTCAGGGGATAGCCAATCAGCCCCAGCATTTT	CASSFRGVQGIANQPQHF
TRBD1	TRBV2	NA	TRBJ1-2	TGTGCCAGCATCGAACAGGGGATTAACTATGGCTACACCTTC	CASIEQGINYGYTF
NA	TRBV5-6	NA	TRBJ1-2	TGTGCCAGCAGTAGGAGGGCCGGAGGGTATGGCTACACCTTC	CASSRRAGGYGYTF
TRBD2	TRBV6-6	NA	TRBJ2-2	TGTGCCAGCAGCCGAAAGGGACTAGCGGGGACCACCGGGGAGCTGTTTTTT	CASSRKGLAGTTGELFF
NA	TRBV6-5	NA	TRBJ2-5	TGTGCCAGCAGTTACGTCGGGAACCAAGAGACCCAGTACTTC	CASSYVGNQETQYF
TRBD2	TRBV7-9	few	TRBJ2-1	TGTGCCAGCAGCTTACTAGCGGGGTCTTACAATGAGCAGTTCTTC	CASSLLAGSYNEQFF
TRBD1	TRBV5-1	NA	TRBJ2-5	TGCGCCAGCAGTAACAGGGGAGAGACCCAGTACTTC	CASSNRGETQYF